This T cell receptor (beta chain) was captured in a study of blood T cell repertoires in COVID-19. Overall study context: The cDNA or gDNA used as material had been derived from T cells, B-cell-depleted T cells, or PBMCs.

V was shortened by 5 bases and J by 6 bases, with 18 bases between the two germline ends. The CDR3 has 14 residues. The germline V gene encodes CDR1 SGHRS and CDR2 YFSETQ. In the study's own analysis: Quantification of nucleated cells was approximated via reference gene primer amplification. Profiling relied on immunoSEQ multiplex PCR, and the TCRdb table lists in-frame clones only, not all of them. V and J calls and clone size follow that table, whereas D and trimming were derived from the DNA. The sample has 210,000 or so clones, 85% to 90% seen once. This sequence joins TRBV5-1 and TRBJ2-7, with a tentative D call TRBD1 (6 bases). The sample consisted of peripheral blood. The origin of this receptor is a man aged 50 to 60 with acute or convalescent COVID-19. CDR3: CASRGTPASLEQYF. The CDR3 DNA reads TGCGCCAGCAGGGGGACACCGGCTTCTCTCGAGCAGTACTTC.